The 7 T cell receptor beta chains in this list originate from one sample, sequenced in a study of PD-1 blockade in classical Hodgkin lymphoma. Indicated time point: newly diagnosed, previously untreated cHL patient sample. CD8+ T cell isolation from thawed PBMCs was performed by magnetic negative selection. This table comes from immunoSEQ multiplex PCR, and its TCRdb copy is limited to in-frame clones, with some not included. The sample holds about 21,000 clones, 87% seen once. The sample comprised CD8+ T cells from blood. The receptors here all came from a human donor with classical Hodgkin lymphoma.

The CDR3 reads CASSFYQETQYF. The CDR3 coding sequence is TGTGCCAGCAGTTTTTACCAAGAGACCCAGTACTTC. The chain carries TRBV28 and TRBJ2-5; no clear D. Germline values: CDR1 MDHEN, CDR2 SYDVKM. The CDR3 runs 12 residues. The germline V and J ends were trimmed by 3 bases and 0 bases, with 2 bases remaining between them.

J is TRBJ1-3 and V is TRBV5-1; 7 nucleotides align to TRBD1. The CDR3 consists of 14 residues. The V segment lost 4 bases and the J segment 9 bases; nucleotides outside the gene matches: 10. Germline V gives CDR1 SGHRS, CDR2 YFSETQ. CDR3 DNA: TGCGCCAGCAGCCCCGGACAGGTCGGGGGCACCATATATTTT. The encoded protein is CASSPGQVGGTIYF.

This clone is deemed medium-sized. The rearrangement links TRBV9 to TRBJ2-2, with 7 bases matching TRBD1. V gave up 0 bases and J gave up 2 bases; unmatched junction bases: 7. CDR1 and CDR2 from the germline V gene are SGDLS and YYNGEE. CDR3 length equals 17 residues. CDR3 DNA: TGTGCCAGCAGCGTAGAGAGACAGGGTGCAAACACCGGGGAGCTGTTTTTT. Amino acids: CASSVERQGANTGELFF.

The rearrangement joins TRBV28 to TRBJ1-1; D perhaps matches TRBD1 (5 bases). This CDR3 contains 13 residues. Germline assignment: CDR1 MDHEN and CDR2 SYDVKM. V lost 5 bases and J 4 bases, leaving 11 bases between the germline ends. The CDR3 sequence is CASSGGSITEAFF. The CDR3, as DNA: TGTGCCAGCAGTGGGGGGTCAATCACTGAAGCTTTCTTT.

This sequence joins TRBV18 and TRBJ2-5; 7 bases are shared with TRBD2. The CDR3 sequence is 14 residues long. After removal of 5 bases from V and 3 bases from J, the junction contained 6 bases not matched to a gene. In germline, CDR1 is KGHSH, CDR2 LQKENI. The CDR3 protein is CASSELAIEETQYF. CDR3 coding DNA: TGTGCCAGCTCAGAACTAGCGATTGAAGAGACCCAGTACTTC.

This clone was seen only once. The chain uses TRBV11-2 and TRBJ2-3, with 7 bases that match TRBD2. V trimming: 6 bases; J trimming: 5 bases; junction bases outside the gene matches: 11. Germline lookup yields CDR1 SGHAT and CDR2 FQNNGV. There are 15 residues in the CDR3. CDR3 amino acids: CASSTAGTTQDTQYF. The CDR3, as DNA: TGTGCCAGCAGTACGGCCGGGACTACTCAAGATACGCAGTATTTT.

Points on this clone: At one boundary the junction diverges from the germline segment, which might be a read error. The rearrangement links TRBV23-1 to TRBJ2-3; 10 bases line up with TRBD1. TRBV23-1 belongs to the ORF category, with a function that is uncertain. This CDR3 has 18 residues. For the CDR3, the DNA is TGCGCCAGCAGCCAATCTCGGGGACAGGGGAATAGCACAGATACGCAGTATTTT. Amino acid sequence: CASSQSRGQGNSTDTQYF.